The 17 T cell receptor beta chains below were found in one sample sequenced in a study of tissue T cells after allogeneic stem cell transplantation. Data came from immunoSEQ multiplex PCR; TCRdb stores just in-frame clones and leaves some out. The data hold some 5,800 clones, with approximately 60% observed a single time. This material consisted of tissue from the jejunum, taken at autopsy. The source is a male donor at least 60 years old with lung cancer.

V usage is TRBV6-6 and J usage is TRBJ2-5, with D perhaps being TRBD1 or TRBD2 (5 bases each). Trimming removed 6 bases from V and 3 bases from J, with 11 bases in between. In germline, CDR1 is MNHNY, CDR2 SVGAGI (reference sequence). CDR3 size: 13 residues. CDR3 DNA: TGTGCCAGCAGCCCTGGGACCGAAGAGACCCAGTACTTC. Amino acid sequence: CASSPGTEETQYF.

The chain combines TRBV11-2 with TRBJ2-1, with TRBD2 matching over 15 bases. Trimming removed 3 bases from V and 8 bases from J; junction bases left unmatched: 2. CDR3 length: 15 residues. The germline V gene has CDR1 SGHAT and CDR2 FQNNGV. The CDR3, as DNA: TGTGCCAGCAGCTTTGGACTAGCGGGAGGGGATGAGCAGTTCTTC. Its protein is CASSFGLAGGDEQFF.

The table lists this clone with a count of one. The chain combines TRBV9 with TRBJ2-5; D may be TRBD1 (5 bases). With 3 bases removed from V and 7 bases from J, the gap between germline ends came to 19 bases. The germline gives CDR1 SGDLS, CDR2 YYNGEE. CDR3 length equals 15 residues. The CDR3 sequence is CASSARQTSSGTQYF. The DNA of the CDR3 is TGTGCCAGCAGCGCAAGACAGACCTCCTCGGGGACCCAGTACTTC.

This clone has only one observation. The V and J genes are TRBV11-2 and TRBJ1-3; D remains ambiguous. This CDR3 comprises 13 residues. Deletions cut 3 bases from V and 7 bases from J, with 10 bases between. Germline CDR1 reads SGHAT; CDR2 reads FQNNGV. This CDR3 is CASSLTEGNTIYF. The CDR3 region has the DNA TGTGCCAGCAGCTTGACCGAAGGCAACACCATATATTTT.

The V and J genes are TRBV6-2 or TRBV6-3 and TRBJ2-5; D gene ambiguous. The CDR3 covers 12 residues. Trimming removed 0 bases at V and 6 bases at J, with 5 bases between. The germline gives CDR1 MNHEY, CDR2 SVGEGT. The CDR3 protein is CASSYSIQTQYF. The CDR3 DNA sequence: TGTGCCAGCAGTTACTCGATCCAGACCCAGTACTTC.

CDR3 nucleotides: TGTGCCAGCACGATTGGGCAGAACTACGAGCAGTACTTC. Translated, it gives CASTIGQNYEQYF. The rearrangement links TRBV3-1 (or the pseudogene TRBV3-2) to TRBJ2-7; D not resolved. The CDR3 contains 13 residues. Trimming left V 7 bases short and J 3 bases short, with 13 bases between. Germline lookup yields CDR1 LGHDT and CDR2 YNNKEL (reference sequence).

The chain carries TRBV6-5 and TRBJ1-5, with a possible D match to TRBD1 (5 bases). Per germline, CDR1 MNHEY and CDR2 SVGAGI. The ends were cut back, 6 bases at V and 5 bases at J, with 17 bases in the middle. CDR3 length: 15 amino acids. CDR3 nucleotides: TGTGCCAGCAGCCAACTTGCCGGGGCCTATCAGCCCCAGCATTTT. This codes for CASSQLAGAYQPQHF.

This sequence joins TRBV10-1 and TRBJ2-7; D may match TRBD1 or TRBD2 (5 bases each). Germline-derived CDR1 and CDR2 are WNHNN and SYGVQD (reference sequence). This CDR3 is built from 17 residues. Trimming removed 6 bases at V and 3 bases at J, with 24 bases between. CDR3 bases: TGCGCCAGCAGGTCCCCCTCTTGGGGGAATTCTCACTACGAGCAGTACTTC. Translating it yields CASRSPSWGNSHYEQYF.

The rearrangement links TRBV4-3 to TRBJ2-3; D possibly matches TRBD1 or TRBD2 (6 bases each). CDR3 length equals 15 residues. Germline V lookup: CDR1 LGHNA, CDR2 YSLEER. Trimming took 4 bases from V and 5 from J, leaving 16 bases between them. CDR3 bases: TGCGCCAGCAGCCTCGAGCGGGCAGGGGTAGATACGCAGTATTTT. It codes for CASSLERAGVDTQYF.

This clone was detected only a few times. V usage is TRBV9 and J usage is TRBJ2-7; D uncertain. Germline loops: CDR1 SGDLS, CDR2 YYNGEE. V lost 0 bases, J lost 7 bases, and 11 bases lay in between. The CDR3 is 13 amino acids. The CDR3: CASSVDSNREQYF. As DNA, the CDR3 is TGTGCCAGCAGCGTAGACAGCAACCGGGAGCAGTACTTC.

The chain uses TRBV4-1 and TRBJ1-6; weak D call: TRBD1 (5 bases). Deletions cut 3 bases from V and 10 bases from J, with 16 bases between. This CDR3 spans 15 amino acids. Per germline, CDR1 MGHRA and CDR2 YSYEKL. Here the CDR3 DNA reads TGCGCCAGCAGCCAGCCCGGGGGGTTACGGTCACCCCTCCACTTT. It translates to CASSQPGGLRSPLHF.

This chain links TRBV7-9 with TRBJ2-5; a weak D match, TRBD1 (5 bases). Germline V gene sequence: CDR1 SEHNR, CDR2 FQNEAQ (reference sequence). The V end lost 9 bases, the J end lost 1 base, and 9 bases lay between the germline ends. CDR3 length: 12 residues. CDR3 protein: CARRQPQETQYF. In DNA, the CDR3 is TGTGCCAGAAGACAGCCCCAAGAGACCCAGTACTTC.

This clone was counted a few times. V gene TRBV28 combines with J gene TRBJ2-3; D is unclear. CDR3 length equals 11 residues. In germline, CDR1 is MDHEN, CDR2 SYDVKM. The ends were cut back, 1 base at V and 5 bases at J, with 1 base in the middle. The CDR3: CASSLLDTQYF. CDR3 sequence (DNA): TGTGCCAGCAGTTTATTAGATACGCAGTATTTT.

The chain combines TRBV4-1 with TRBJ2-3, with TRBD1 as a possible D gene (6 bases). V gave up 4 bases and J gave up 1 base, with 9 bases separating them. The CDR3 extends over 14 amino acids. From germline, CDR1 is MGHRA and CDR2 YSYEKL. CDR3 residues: CASSLRQGTDTQYF. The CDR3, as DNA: TGCGCCAGCAGCCTTCGACAGGGCACAGATACGCAGTATTTT.

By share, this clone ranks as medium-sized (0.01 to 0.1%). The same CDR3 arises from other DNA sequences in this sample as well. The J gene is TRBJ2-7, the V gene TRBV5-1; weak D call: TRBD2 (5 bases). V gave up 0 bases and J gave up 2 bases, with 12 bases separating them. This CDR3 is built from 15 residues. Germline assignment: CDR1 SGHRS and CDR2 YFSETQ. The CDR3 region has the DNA TGCGCCAGCAGCTTGGGCGGGCTCCCTACCTACGAGCAGTACTTC. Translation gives CASSLGGLPTYEQYF.

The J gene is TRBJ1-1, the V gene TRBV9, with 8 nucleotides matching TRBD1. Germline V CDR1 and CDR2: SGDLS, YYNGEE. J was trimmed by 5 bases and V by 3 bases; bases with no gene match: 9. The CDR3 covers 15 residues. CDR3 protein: CASSAQGAPSTEAFF. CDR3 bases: TGTGCCAGCAGCGCCCAGGGGGCGCCGAGTACTGAAGCTTTCTTT.

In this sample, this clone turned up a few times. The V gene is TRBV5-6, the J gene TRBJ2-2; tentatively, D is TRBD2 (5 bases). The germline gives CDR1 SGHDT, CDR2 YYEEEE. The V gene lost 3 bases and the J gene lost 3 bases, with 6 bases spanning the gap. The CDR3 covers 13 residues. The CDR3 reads CASSWGDTGELFF. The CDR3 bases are TGTGCCAGCAGCTGGGGAGACACCGGGGAGCTGTTTTTT.